What follows are 10 T cell receptor beta chains derived from one specimen sequenced in a study of blood T cell repertoires in COVID-19. Measured with immunoSEQ multiplex PCR; TCRdb has only the in-frame clones, and not every one. The sample shows fewer than 350,000 clones, nearly 90% of them seen only once. The sample consisted of PBMCs or T cells enriched from blood (not recorded which). Source of these receptors: a woman younger than 30 with acute COVID-19.

This chain links TRBV5-1 with TRBJ2-2; a possible D gene is TRBD2 (6 bases). V lost 0 bases, J lost 4 bases, and 13 bases lay in between. The CDR3 consists of 16 residues. The germline gives CDR1 SGHRS, CDR2 YFSETQ. CDR3 sequence (DNA): TGCGCCAGCAGCTTGGTCGGCGGGGAGGTCACCGGGGAGCTGTTTTTT. Translation gives CASSLVGGEVTGELFF. Full variable domain (outside the CDR3, taken from reference TRBV5-1 and TRBJ2-2): KAGVTQTPRYLIKTRGQQVTLSCSPISGHRSVSWYQQTPGQGLQFLFEYFSETQRNKGNFPGRFSGRQFSNSRSEMNVSTLELGDSALYLCASSLVGGEVTGELFFGEGSRLTVL.

The chain joins TRBV11-1 to TRBJ2-4, with D hard to call. There are 12 residues in the CDR3. Germline lookup yields CDR1 SGHAT and CDR2 FQDESV (reference sequence). V lost 0 bases to trimming and J lost 6 bases, with 3 bases between them. The CDR3 bases are TGTGCCAGCAGCTTAGCCCTAAACATTCAGTACTTC. Its protein is CASSLALNIQYF.

This sequence joins TRBV28 and TRBJ1-4; D not resolved. Trimming took off 4 bases at V and 8 bases at J, with 8 bases between the two ends. CDR3 length: 12 residues. Germline V gene data show CDR1 as MDHEN and CDR2 as SYDVKM. CDR3 loop: CASSSSGEKLFF. CDR3 sequence (DNA): TGTGCCAGCAGTTCGAGCGGGGAAAAACTGTTTTTT.

The V call is TRBV19, the J call TRBJ2-3; 7 nucleotides agree with TRBD1. This CDR3 has 14 amino acids. CDR1 LNHDA and CDR2 SQIVND come from the germline V gene (reference sequence). Trimming at V came to 8 bases and at J to 1 base, leaving 6 bases not matched to a gene. CDR3 residues: CASGTQGGTDTQYF. CDR3 bases: TGTGCCAGTGGCACCCAGGGGGGCACAGATACGCAGTATTTT.

The V call is TRBV19, the J call TRBJ1-2, with a weak D call TRBD1 (6 bases). V was clipped by 8 bases and J by 7 bases, with 17 bases between them. The CDR3 runs to 13 residues. Germline-derived CDR1 and CDR2 are LNHDA and SQIVND (reference sequence). The CDR3: CASRLQGLAGYTF. CDR3 coding DNA: TGTGCCAGTCGACTACAGGGATTAGCTGGCTACACCTTC. The full variable domain, completed using reference TRBV19 and TRBJ1-2, is DGGITQSPKYLFRKEGQNVTLSCEQNLNHDAMYWYRQDPGQGLRLIYYSQIVNDFQKGDIAEGYSVSREKKESFPLTVTSAQKNPTAFYLCASRLQGLAGYTFGSGTRLTVV.

This clone has only a few counts. This sequence joins TRBV28 and TRBJ1-4; D is possibly TRBD1 (5 bases). In germline, CDR1 is MDHEN, CDR2 SYDVKM. This CDR3 is built from 16 residues. Trimming left V 7 bases short and J 3 bases short, with 18 bases between. The DNA for the CDR3 is TGTGCCAGCATCAACGCCCAGGGTAGGGCTAATGAAAAACTGTTTTTT. This gives the protein CASINAQGRANEKLFF. Looking up the rest from reference TRBV28 and TRBJ1-4 gives the full variable domain: DVKVTQSSRYLVKRTGEKVFLECVQDMDHENMFWYRQDPGLGLRLIYFSYDVKMKEKGDIPEGYSVSREKKERFSLILESASTNQTSMYLCASINAQGRANEKLFFGSGTQLSVL.

J is TRBJ2-5 and V is TRBV5-4; 7 nucleotides align to TRBD2. Trimming took 4 bases from V and 3 from J; bases not matched to a gene: 18. The length of the CDR3 is 18 residues. Germline assignment: CDR1 SGHNT and CDR2 YYREEE (reference sequence). The CDR3 is CASSLPGGRWGIEETQYF. Here the CDR3 DNA reads TGTGCCAGCAGCCTCCCCGGCGGGAGATGGGGGATAGAAGAGACCCAGTACTTC.

The chain links TRBV5-1 to TRBJ2-7, with D uncertain. The CDR3 is 15 residues long. V was shortened by 0 bases and J by 6 bases, with 16 bases between the two germline ends. Germline CDR1 is SGHRS and CDR2 is YFSETQ. The CDR3 DNA follows: TGCGCCAGCAGCTTGGATTCCCGCAGTCTTGCCGAGCAGTACTTC. This gives the protein CASSLDSRSLAEQYF.

J is TRBJ1-1 and V is TRBV30; 10 bases agree with TRBD1. Per germline, CDR1 GTSNPN and CDR2 SVGIG (reference sequence). After removal of 3 bases from V and 4 bases from J, the junction contained 2 bases not matched to a gene. The CDR3 is 13 amino acids. The CDR3 DNA reads TGTGCCTGGAGAGGACAGGGGGGCACTGAAGCTTTCTTT. Residues: CAWRGQGGTEAFF.

The chain carries TRBV2 and TRBJ2-1; D call uncertain. CDR1 and CDR2 from the germline V gene are SNHLY and FYNNEI. This CDR3 spans 10 amino acids. V was pared by 4 bases and J by 8 bases, with 3 bases between. CDR3 sequence (DNA): TGTGCCAGCAGTGCTTATGAGCAGTTCTTC. Translating it yields CASSAYEQFF.